This T cell receptor beta chain was retrieved from a study of early T cells in non-severe SARS-CoV-2 infection. Study-wide context: Investigators sequenced bulk RNA drawn from unsorted whole blood, and chains remained unpaired.

With 7 bases removed from V and 1 base from J, the gap between germline ends came to 11 bases. This CDR3 has 14 residues. Via MiXCR, TCRdb re-called the 5' RACE reads, giving one row per CDR3 protein. Of approximately 69,000 distinct CDR3 sequences listed, roughly 10% are singletons. The clonotype originates from an adult who was a healthcare worker with PCR-confirmed SARS-CoV-2 infection or an uninfected control (not recorded which). The chain is built from TRBV12-3 or TRBV12-4 and TRBJ2-4, with D unresolved. Sequencing was done on a sample of whole blood. The CDR3: CASTKGSAKNIQYF. Written as DNA, the CDR3 is TGTGCCAGCACCAAAGGGTCGGCCAAAAACATTCAGTACTTC.